This TCR beta chain was documented in a study of control samples from healthy donors and cancer patients. The CDR3 covers 19 residues. The ends were cut back, 0 bases at V and 5 bases at J, with 24 bases in the middle. The germline gives CDR1 LGHDT, CDR2 YNNKEL (reference sequence). Profiled with immunoSEQ multiplex PCR; TCRdb holds only in-frame clones, not every one. The sample consists of 95,000 to 130,000 clones, 75% to 90% of them appearing once. The chain carries TRBV3-1 (or the pseudogene TRBV3-2) and TRBJ2-3; D is possibly TRBD2 (6 bases). Sequenced: PBMCs. The sequence was collected from a woman in her 50s with colorectal cancer. The CDR3 loop is CASSQDLIGLSSVGDTQYF. CDR3 nucleotide sequence: TGTGCCAGCAGCCAAGATTTGATTGGCTTGTCTAGCGTCGGAGATACGCAGTATTTT.